This TCR beta chain was recovered during a study of blood T cell repertoires in COVID-19. In the study overall: COVID-19 samples from acute and convalescent phases originated in the United States, Italy and Spain. T cells, B-cell-depleted T cells, or PBMCs provided the cDNA or gDNA that served as material.

CDR1 is SGHNT, CDR2 YYREEE, per germline (reference sequence). The CDR3 is made up of 12 amino acids. Trimming pared 4 bases from V and 4 bases from J, leaving 6 bases between. In the study's own analysis: For nucleated cells, counts were estimated from reference gene primer amplification. Libraries were prepared by immunoSEQ multiplex PCR; TCRdb keeps only in-frame clonotypes and omits some of them. V and J calls plus clone size are reproduced from that table; the DNA served to infer D and trimming. Of about 140,000 clones listed, around 83% are singletons. The chain couples TRBV5-4 to TRBJ1-3; D unclear. The sequence was obtained from a man aged 60 to 69 with active or convalescent COVID-19. Sequencing input: peripheral blood. CDR3 sequence: CASSASGNTIYF. The CDR3 nucleotides read TGTGCCAGCAGCGCGAGCGGAAACACCATATATTTT.